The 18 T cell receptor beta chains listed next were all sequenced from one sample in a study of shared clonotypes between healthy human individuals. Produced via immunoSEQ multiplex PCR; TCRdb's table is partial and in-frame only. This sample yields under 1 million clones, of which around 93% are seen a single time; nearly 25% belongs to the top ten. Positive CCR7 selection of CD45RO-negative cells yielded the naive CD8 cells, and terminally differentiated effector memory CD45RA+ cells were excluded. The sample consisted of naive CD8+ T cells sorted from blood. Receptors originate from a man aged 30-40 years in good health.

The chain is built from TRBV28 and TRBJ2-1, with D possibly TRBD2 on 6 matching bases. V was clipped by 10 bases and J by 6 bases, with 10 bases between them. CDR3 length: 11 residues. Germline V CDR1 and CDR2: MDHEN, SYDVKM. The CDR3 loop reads CAIRAGNEQFF. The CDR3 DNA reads TGTGCCATCCGAGCGGGCAATGAGCAGTTCTTC.

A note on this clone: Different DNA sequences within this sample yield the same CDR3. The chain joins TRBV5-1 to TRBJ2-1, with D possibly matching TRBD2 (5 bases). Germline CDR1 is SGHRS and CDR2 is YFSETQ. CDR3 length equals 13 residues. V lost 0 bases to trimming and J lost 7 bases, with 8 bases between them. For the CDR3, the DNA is TGCGCCAGCAGCTTGGGGCTAGCAAATGAGCAGTTCTTC. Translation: CASSLGLANEQFF.

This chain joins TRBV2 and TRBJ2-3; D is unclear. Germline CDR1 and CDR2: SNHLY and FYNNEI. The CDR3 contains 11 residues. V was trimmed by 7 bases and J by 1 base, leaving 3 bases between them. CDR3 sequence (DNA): TGTGCCAGCATCGGCACAGATACGCAGTATTTT. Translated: CASIGTDTQYF.

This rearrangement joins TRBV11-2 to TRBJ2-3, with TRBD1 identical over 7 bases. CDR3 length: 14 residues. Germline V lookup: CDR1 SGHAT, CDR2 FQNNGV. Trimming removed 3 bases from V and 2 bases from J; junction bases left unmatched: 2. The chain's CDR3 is CASSLGTDTDTQYF. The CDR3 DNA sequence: TGTGCCAGCAGCTTGGGGACAGACACAGATACGCAGTATTTT.

The DNA of the CDR3 is TGTGCCAGCAGCCAGACAGAATCTGGGGCCAACGTCCTGACTTTC. Residues: CASSQTESGANVLTF. The chain links TRBV5-4 to TRBJ2-6, with D perhaps TRBD1 (5 bases). CDR1 SGHNT and CDR2 YYREEE come from the germline V gene (reference sequence). The V and J ends lost 4 bases and 1 base respectively, with 9 bases between them. The CDR3 is made up of 15 amino acids.

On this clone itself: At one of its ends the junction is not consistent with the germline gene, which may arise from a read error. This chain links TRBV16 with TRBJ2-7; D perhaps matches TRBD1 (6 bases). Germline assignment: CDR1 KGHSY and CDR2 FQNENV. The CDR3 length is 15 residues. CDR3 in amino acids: CASRQLAGTYYEQYF. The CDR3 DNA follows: TGTGCCAGCAGACAATTGGCAGGGACATACTACGAGCAGTACTTC.

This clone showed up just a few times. The CDR3, as DNA: TGCGCCAGCCAACCCGACAGGGGATCCAACAATGAGCAGTTCTTC. Translating gives CASQPDRGSNNEQFF. The rearrangement joins TRBV10-1 to TRBJ2-1, with TRBD1 matching over 8 bases. Per the germline V gene, CDR1 is WNHNN and CDR2 is SYGVQD (reference sequence). The CDR3 contains 15 residues. Losses at the gene ends were 8 bases for V and 5 bases for J; bases not matched to a gene: 11.

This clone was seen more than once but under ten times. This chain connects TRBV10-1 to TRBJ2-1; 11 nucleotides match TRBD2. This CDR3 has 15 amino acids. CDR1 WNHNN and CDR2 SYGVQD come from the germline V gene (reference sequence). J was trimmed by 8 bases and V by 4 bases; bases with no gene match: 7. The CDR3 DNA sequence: TGCGCCAGCAGTGGTGAGGGACTAGCGGAGTATGAGCAGTTCTTC. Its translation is CASSGEGLAEYEQFF.

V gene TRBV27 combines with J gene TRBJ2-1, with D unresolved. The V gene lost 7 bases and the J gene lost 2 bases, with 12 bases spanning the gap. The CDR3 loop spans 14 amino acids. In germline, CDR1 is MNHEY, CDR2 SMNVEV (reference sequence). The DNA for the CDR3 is TGTGCCAGCAAGTCCGCCCGGGCCTACAATGAGCAGTTCTTC. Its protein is CASKSARAYNEQFF.

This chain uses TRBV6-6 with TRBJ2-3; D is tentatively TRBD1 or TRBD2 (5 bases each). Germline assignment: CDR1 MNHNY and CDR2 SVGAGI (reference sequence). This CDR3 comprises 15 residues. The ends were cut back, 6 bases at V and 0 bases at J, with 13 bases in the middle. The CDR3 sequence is CASRLTGASTDTQYF. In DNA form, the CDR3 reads TGTGCCAGCAGATTGACCGGGGCTAGCACAGATACGCAGTATTTT.

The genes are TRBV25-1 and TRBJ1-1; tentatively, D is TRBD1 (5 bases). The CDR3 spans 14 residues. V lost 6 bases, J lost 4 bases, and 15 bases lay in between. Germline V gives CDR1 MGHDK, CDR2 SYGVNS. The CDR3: CASRLSRDGTEAFF. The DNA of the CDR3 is TGTGCCAGCAGGTTAAGCCGGGACGGCACTGAAGCTTTCTTT.

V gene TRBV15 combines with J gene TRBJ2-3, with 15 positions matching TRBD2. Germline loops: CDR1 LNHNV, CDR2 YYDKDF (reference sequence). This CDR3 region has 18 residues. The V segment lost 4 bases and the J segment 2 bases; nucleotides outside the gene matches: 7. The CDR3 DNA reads TGTGCCACCAGCACGGGACTAGCGGGAGGTTGGGACACAGATACGCAGTATTTT. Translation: CATSTGLAGGWDTDTQYF.

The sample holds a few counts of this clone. CDR3 in amino acids: CTSRGRRSTEAFF. The CDR3 DNA reads TGCACCAGCAGAGGCCGTCGTTCCACTGAAGCTTTCTTT. The genes are TRBV1 and TRBJ1-1. TRBV1 is flagged as a pseudogene. CDR3 length: 13 residues.

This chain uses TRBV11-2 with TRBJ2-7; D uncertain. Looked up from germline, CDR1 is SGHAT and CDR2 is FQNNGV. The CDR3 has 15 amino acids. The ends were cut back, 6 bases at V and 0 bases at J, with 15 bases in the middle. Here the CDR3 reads CASSSPGFSSYEQYF. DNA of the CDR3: TGTGCCAGCAGTTCTCCGGGTTTCAGCTCCTACGAGCAGTACTTC.

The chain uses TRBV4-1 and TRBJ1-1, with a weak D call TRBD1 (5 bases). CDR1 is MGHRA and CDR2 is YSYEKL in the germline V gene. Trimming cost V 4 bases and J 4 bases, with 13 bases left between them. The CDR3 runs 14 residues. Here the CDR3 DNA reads TGCGCCAGCAGCCTGACGGAGGGGACCACTGAAGCTTTCTTT. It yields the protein CASSLTEGTTEAFF.

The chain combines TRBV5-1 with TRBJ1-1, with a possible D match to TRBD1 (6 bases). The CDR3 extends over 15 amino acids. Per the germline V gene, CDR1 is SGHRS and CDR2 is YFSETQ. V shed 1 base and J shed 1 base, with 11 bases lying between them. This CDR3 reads CASSLLDSSNTEAFF. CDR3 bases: TGCGCCAGCAGCTTGTTGGACAGTTCGAACACTGAAGCTTTCTTT. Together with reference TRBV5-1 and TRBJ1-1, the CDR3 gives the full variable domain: KAGVTQTPRYLIKTRGQQVTLSCSPISGHRSVSWYQQTPGQGLQFLFEYFSETQRNKGNFPGRFSGRQFSNSRSEMNVSTLELGDSALYLCASSLLDSSNTEAFFGQGTRLTVV.

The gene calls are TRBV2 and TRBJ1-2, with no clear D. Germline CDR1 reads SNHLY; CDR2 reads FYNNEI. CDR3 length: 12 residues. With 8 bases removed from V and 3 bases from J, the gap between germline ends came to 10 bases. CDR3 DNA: TGTGCCAGCGGAGGGTGGGACTATGGCTACACCTTC. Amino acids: CASGGWDYGYTF. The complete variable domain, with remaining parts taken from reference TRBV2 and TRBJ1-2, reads EPEVTQTPSHQVTQMGQEVILRCVPISNHLYFYWYRQILGQKVEFLVSFYNNEISEKSEIFDDQFSVERPDGSNFTLKIRSTKLEDSAMYFCASGGWDYGYTFGSGTRLTVV.

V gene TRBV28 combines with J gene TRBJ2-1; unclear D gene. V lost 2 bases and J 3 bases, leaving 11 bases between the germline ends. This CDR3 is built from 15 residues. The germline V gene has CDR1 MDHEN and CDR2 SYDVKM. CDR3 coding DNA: TGTGCCAGCAGTTTACCCACGACGGACTACAATGAGCAGTTCTTC. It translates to CASSLPTTDYNEQFF.